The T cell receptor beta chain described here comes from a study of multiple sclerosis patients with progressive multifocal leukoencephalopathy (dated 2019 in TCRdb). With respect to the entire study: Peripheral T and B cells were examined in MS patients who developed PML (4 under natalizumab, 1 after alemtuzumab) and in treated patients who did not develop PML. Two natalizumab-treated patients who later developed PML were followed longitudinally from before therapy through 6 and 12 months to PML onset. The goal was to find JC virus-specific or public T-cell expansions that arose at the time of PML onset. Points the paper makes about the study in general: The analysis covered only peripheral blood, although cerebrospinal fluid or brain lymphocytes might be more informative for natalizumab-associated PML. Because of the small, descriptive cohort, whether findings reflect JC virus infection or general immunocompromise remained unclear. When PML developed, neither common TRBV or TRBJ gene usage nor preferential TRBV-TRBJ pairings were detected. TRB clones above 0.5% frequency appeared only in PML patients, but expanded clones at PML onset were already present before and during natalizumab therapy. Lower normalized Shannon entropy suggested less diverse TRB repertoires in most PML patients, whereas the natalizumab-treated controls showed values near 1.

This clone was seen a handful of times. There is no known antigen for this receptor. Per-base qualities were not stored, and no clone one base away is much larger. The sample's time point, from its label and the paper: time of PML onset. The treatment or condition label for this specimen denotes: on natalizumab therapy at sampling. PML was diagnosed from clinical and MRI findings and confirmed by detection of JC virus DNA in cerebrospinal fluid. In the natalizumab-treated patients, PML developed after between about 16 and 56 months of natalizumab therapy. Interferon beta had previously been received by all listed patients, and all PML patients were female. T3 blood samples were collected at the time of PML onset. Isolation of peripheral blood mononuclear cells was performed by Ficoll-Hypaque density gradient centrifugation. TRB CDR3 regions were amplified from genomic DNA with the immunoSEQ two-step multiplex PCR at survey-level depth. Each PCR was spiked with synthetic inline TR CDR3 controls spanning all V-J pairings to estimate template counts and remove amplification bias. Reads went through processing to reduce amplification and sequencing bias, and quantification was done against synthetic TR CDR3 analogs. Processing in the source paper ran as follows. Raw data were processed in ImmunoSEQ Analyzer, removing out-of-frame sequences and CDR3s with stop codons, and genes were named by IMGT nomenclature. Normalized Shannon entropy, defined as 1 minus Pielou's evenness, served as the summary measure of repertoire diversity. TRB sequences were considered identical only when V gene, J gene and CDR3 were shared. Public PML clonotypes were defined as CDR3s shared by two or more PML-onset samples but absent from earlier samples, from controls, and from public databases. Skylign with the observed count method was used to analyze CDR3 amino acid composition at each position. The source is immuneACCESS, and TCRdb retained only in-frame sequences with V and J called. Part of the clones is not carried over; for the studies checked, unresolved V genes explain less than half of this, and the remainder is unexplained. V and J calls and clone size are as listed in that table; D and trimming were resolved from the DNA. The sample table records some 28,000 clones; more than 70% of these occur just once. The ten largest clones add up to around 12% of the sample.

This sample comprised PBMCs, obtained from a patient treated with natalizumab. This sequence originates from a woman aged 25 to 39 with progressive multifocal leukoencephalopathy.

The CDR3 region: CASSEARRTKTYYEQYF. The DNA is TGTGCCAGCAGTGAAGCGCGGCGGACTAAAACCTACTACGAGCAGTACTTC. The chain joins TRBV6-1 to TRBJ2-7, and perhaps TRBD2 as D gene, on 6 matching bases. V gives up 0 bases and J gives up 3 bases, and the segment between their germline ends measures 18 bases. Reading the germline V gene gives CDR1 MNHNS and CDR2 SASEGT. The CDR3 covers 17 residues, taking in both the cysteine and the phenylalanine. Just the 51-base CDR3 DNA is kept, in frame starting at base 1.